These 17 T cell receptor beta chains came from one sample sequenced in a study of blood T cells in healthy people across ages. Sample-barcoded 5' priming and a J-beta primer mix drove a second PCR of roughly 6 to 12 cycles. TCRdb independently ran MiXCR on the 5' RACE reads; one entry per CDR3 protein. In the table there are approximately 800,000 distinct CDR3 sequences, roughly 60% of which are singletons. The sample was blood. Source of these receptors: a young man in good health.

In its sample, this clonotype was seen once. This sequence joins TRBV28 and TRBJ2-5; D gene unclear. Germline V gene sequence: CDR1 MDHEN, CDR2 SYDVKM. This CDR3 region has 11 residues. V was trimmed by 5 bases and J by 7 bases, leaving 8 bases between them. The CDR3 protein is CASSILGTQYF. The CDR3 bases are TGTGCCAGCAGTATCTTAGGGACCCAGTACTTC.

The chain carries TRBV5-1 and TRBJ1-2; D remains ambiguous. CDR3 length equals 14 residues. V lost 0 bases, J lost 4 bases, and 10 bases lay in between. In germline, CDR1 is SGHRS, CDR2 YFSETQ. The chain's CDR3 is CASSLGSTSYGYTF. The CDR3 nucleotides are TGCGCCAGCAGCTTGGGCTCTACCTCCTATGGCTACACCTTC.

This clonotype appeared once. This rearrangement joins TRBV20-1 to TRBJ2-1; D not certain. The CDR3 covers 11 residues. Germline CDR1 reads DFQATT; CDR2 reads SNEGSKA (reference sequence). Trimming cost V 1 base and J 6 bases, with 4 bases left between them. CDR3 nucleotides: TGCAGTGCTAGAGTAGGCAATGAGCAGTTCTTC. Residues: CSARVGNEQFF.

This clonotype was detected a few times. This chain uses TRBV3-1 with TRBJ2-4; maybe TRBD1 (5 bases). The J call could be wrong; TRBJ2-7 is a better fit for the DNA end. Germline CDR1 is LGHDT and CDR2 is YNNKEL (reference sequence). CDR3 size: 15 residues. The CDR3 DNA sequence: TGTGCCAGCAGCCAAGGTGAACCAGGGCGGTACGAGCAGTACTTC. Its translation is CASSQGEPGRYEQYF.

V usage is TRBV29-1 and J usage is TRBJ1-4; D gene ambiguous. Germline-derived CDR1 and CDR2 are SQVTM and ANQGSEA. Trimming shortened V by 4 bases and J by 5 bases, and 5 bases separated the two germline ends. This CDR3 is 11 amino acids long. The CDR3 nucleotides are TGCAGCGTTGGAGCAAATGAAAAACTGTTTTTT. Encoded protein: CSVGANEKLFF.

A remark on this clonotype: One end of the junction fails to match germline, which may point to a read error. This sequence joins TRBV10-3 and TRBJ2-1, with D perhaps being TRBD1 or TRBD2 (5 bases each). This CDR3 has 12 residues. The germline gives CDR1 ENHRY, CDR2 SYGVKD. DNA for the CDR3: TGTGCCATAGGGACCGCCAGCAATGAGCGGTTCTTC. Translation: CAIGTASNERFF.

This clonotype was observed a handful of times. The CDR3, as DNA: TGCAGTGCTAGAGACGTACAGACTACCTACGAGCAGTACTTC. It codes for CSARDVQTTYEQYF. The V call is TRBV20-1, the J call TRBJ2-7, with D perhaps TRBD2 (5 bases). Germline CDR1 DFQATT, CDR2 SNEGSKA (reference sequence). The length of the CDR3 is 14 residues. Trimming stripped 0 bases from V and 2 bases from J, with 11 bases between.

In nucleotides, the CDR3 is TGTGCCAGCAGAGGACAGCCCACAGATACGCAGTATTTT. Its protein product is CASRGQPTDTQYF. This rearrangement joins TRBV11-1 to TRBJ2-3; tentative D call: TRBD1 (6 bases). Trimming removed 6 bases from V and 2 bases from J, with 9 bases in between. CDR1 SGHAT and CDR2 FQDESV come from the germline V gene (reference sequence). The CDR3 consists of 13 residues.

V and J are TRBV12-3 or TRBV12-4 and TRBJ2-3; no definite D call. This CDR3 has 12 residues. Trimming stripped 1 base from V and 8 bases from J, with 7 bases between. The CDR3 DNA reads TGTGCCAGCAGTTTAGAAGGTGTTACGCAGTATTTT. Amino acid sequence: CASSLEGVTQYF.

Remarks on this clonotype: Germline is not matched at one junction end, which may reflect a read error. The rearrangement links TRBV7-8 to TRBJ2-7; 7 bases fit TRBD1. This CDR3 comprises 12 residues. The germline V gene has CDR1 SGHVS and CDR2 FQNEAQ. The CDR3 bases are TGTGTCAGCAGCGAGGACAGGTTAGAGCAGTACTTC. As protein: CVSSEDRLEQYF.

The sample holds a few counts of this clonotype. The rearrangement uses TRBV29-1 and TRBJ2-3; D remains unclear. Trimming took 5 bases from V and 0 from J, leaving 12 bases between them. The CDR3 spans 14 residues. Germline V gene lookup returns CDR1 SQVTM and CDR2 ANQGSEA. CDR3 bases: TGCAGCGTTTCCCTTACGACTAGCACAGATACGCAGTATTTT. This sequence encodes CSVSLTTSTDTQYF.

This rearrangement joins TRBV7-9 to TRBJ2-7; 10 nucleotides line up with TRBD2. Germline values: CDR1 SEHNR, CDR2 FQNEAQ (reference sequence). Germline trimming cut 5 bases from V and 6 bases from J; bases unmatched to any gene: 10. The CDR3 is 15 residues long. CDR3 sequence reads: CASSPPSGSWGEQYF. In DNA, the CDR3 is TGTGCCAGCAGCCCTCCTAGCGGGAGTTGGGGCGAGCAGTACTTC. The complete variable domain, with remaining parts taken from reference TRBV7-9 and TRBJ2-7, reads DTGVSQNPRHKITKRGQNVTFRCDPISEHNRLYWYRQTLGQGPEFLTYFQNEAQLEKSRLLSDRFSAERPKGSFSTLEIQRTEQGDSAMYLCASSPPSGSWGEQYFGPGTRLTVT.

The rearrangement joins TRBV5-4 to TRBJ1-2, with 8 bases aligning to TRBD1. The ends lost 5 bases at V and 3 bases at J; junction bases unmatched: 6. From germline, CDR1 is SGHNT and CDR2 YYREEE (reference sequence). The CDR3 runs to 14 residues. The CDR3 spells CASRRTGRDYGYTF. The CDR3 coding sequence is TGTGCCAGCAGACGGACAGGGCGCGACTATGGCTACACCTTC.

Only one count was recorded for this clonotype. The chain employs TRBV20-1 and TRBJ1-1; D is uncertain. Trimming took off 4 bases at V and 6 bases at J, with 15 bases between the two ends. The CDR3 loop spans 13 amino acids. From germline, CDR1 is DFQATT and CDR2 SNEGSKA (reference sequence). The CDR3 here is CSAIVRSPAEAFF. The CDR3 bases are TGCAGTGCTATCGTCAGGTCCCCCGCTGAAGCTTTCTTT.

The chain combines TRBV29-1 with TRBJ2-7; TRBD1 might be the D (6 bases). Germline CDR1 and CDR2: SQVTM and ANQGSEA. Trimming took 7 bases from V and 3 from J, leaving 10 bases between them. This CDR3 contains 11 residues. CDR3 coding DNA: TGCAGCGGGACAGAAAACTACGAGCAGTACTTC. Translated, it gives CSGTENYEQYF.

This chain uses TRBV5-1 with TRBJ2-1, with 9 bases matching TRBD2. With V trimmed by 4 bases and J by 12 bases, 17 bases remained unmatched. The CDR3 is 16 amino acids. CDR1 and CDR2 from the germline V gene are SGHRS and YFSETQ. The CDR3 DNA sequence: TGCGCCAGCAGCACGAGGGGTAGCGGGGGCGGAGGTTGGCAGTTCTTC. It specifies CASSTRGSGGGGWQFF.

The chain employs TRBV27 and TRBJ2-4; TRBD2 is a possible D gene (5 bases). The better agreement between TRBJ2-7 and the DNA end casts doubt on the J call. The CDR3 is 13 residues long. Germline CDR1 reads MNHEY; CDR2 reads SMNVEV (reference sequence). The CDR3 loop reads CASRQDSSYEQYF. CDR3 DNA sequence: TGTGCCAGCAGGCAGGACTCTTCCTACGAGCAGTACTTC.